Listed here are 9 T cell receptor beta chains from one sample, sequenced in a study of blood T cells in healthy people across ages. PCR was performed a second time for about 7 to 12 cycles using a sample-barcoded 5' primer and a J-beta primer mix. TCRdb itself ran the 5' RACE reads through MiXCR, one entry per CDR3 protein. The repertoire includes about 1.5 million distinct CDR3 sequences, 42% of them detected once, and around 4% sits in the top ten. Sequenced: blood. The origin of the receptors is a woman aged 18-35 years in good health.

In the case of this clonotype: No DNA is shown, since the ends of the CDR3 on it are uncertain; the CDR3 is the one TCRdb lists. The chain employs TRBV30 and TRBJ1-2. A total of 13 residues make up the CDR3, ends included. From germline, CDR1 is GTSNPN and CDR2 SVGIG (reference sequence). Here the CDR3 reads CASQDGVNYGCTF.

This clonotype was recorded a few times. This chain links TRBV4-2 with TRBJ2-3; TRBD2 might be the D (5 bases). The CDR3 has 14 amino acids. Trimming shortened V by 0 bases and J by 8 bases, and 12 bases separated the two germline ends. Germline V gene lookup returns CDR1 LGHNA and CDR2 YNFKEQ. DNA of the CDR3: TGTGCCAGCAGCCAAGAGTTTAGGGCGGGTACGCAGTATTTT. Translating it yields CASSQEFRAGTQYF.

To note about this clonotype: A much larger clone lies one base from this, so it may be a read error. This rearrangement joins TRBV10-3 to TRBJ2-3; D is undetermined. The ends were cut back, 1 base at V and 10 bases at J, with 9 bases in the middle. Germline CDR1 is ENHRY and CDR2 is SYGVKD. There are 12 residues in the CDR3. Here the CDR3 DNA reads TGTGCCATCAGTGAGTGGGGAAATGCGCAGTATTTT. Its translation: CAISEWGNAQYF.

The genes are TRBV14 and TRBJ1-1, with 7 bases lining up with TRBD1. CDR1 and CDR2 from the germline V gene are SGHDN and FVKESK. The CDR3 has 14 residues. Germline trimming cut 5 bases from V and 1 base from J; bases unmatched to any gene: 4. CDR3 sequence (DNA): TGTGCCAGCAGCTACCGGGACAGGAACACTGAAGCTTTCTTT. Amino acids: CASSYRDRNTEAFF.

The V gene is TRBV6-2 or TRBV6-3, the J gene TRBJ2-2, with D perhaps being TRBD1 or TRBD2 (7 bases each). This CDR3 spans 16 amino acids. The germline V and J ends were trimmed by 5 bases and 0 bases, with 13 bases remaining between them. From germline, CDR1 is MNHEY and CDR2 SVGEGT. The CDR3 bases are TGTGCCAGCAGTAGCGGGACAGATCCGAACACCGGGGAGCTGTTTTTT. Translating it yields CASSSGTDPNTGELFF.

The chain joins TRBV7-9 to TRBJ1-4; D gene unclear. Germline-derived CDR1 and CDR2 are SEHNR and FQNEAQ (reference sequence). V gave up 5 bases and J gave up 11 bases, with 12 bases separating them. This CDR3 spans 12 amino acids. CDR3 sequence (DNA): TGTGCCAGCAGCCGAACCGACGCGAAACTGTTTTTT. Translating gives CASSRTDAKLFF.

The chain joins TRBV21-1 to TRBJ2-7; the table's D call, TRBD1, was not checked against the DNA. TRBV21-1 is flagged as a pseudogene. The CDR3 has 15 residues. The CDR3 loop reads CASRGASGFYNEQYF. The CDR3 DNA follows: TGTGCCAGCAGGGGGGCTAGTGGCTTCTACAATGAGCAGTACTTC.

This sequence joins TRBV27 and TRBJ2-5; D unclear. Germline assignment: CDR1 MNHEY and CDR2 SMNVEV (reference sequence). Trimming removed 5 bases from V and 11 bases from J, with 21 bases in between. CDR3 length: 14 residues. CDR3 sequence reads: CASSVNSGYNEQYF. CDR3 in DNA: TGTGCCAGCAGTGTAAATTCGGGTTACAATGAGCAGTACTTC.

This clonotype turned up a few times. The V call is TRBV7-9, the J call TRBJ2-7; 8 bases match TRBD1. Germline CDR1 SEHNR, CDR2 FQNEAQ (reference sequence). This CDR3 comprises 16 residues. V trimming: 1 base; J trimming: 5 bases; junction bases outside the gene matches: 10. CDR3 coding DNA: TGTGCCAGCAGCTTAGAATTGGAGGACAGGGATAACGAGCAGTACTTC. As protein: CASSLELEDRDNEQYF.